One sample yielded the 20 T cell receptor beta chains listed below, sequenced in a study of technical replicates of blood from a handful of donors. Using immunoSEQ multiplex PCR, the repertoire was profiled, and TCRdb retains in-frame clones only, with some absent. The table lists 55,000 to 80,000 clones, over 85% of them singletons. The sequenced material came from PBMCs. The receptors were gathered from a human donor in good health. Some clones in this sample may be carry-over from other donors' samples.

The chain links TRBV1 to TRBJ2-2; the D call TRBD2 from the table was never checked on the DNA. TRBV1 is a pseudogene locus. CDR3 length equals 18 residues. CDR3 amino acids: CTSSPGCGSGCNTGELFF. The CDR3 region has the DNA TGCACCAGCAGCCCAGGTTGCGGTAGCGGGTGTAACACCGGGGAGCTGTTTTTT.

This chain links TRBV30 with TRBJ2-4, with D perhaps TRBD2 (5 bases). This CDR3 comprises 15 residues. CDR1 GTSNPN and CDR2 SVGIG come from the germline V gene (reference sequence). V shed 1 base and J shed 4 bases, with 14 bases lying between them. CDR3 nucleotide sequence: TGTGCCTGGAGTGAGAAGGACTCCCTAAAAAACATTCAGTACTTC. It is translated as CAWSEKDSLKNIQYF.

This chain links TRBV5-1 with TRBJ1-2, with a weak D call TRBD1 (6 bases). CDR1 and CDR2 (germline): SGHRS, YFSETQ. The CDR3 extends over 14 amino acids. Trimming took off 4 bases at V and 7 bases at J, with 17 bases between the two ends. The CDR3 loop is CASSTSTGFLGYTF. In DNA, the CDR3 is TGCGCCAGCAGCACGTCCACAGGGTTTCTTGGCTACACCTTC.

This clone was seen only a few times. This chain uses TRBV7-9 with TRBJ1-2; D uncertain. V lost 3 bases and J 2 bases, leaving 4 bases between the germline ends. Germline values: CDR1 SEHNR, CDR2 FQNEAQ (reference sequence). The CDR3 is made up of 12 amino acids. The DNA of the CDR3 is TGTGCCAGCAGCTTCGGGAACTATGGCTACACCTTC. This codes for CASSFGNYGYTF. The full variable domain, in which reference TRBV7-9 and TRBJ1-2 provide the parts outside the CDR3, is DTGVSQNPRHKITKRGQNVTFRCDPISEHNRLYWYRQTLGQGPEFLTYFQNEAQLEKSRLLSDRFSAERPKGSFSTLEIQRTEQGDSAMYLCASSFGNYGYTFGSGTRLTVV.

The chain has TRBV9 and TRBJ2-3, with D perhaps matching TRBD1 (5 bases). Deletions cut 0 bases from V and 6 bases from J, with 17 bases between. This CDR3 is built from 16 residues. Per germline, CDR1 SGDLS and CDR2 YYNGEE. CDR3 bases: TGTGCCAGCAGCGTAGAGGGGCTAGTGGTTTCCGATACGCAGTATTTT. Translating gives CASSVEGLVVSDTQYF.

This sequence joins TRBV5-1 and TRBJ2-7, with D tentatively TRBD1 (6 bases). The germline V gene encodes CDR1 SGHRS and CDR2 YFSETQ. The CDR3 totals 13 residues. V was trimmed by 1 base and J by 2 bases, leaving 7 bases between them. The CDR3 spells CASSLNRAYEQYF. CDR3 sequence (DNA): TGCGCCAGCAGCTTGAACAGGGCCTACGAGCAGTACTTC.

The V and J genes are TRBV5-8 and TRBJ2-7; D may be TRBD1 (6 bases). The CDR3 spans 15 residues. The germline V gene has CDR1 SGHTS and CDR2 YDEGEE. V lost 4 bases and J lost 5, with 19 bases in between. CDR3 region: CASSPRVTGLDEQYF. CDR3 sequence (DNA): TGTGCCAGCAGCCCTCGGGTGACAGGCCTAGACGAGCAGTACTTC. The variable domain in full, with the rest retrieved from reference TRBV5-8 and TRBJ2-7, is EAGVTQSPTHLIKTRGQQATLRCSPISGHTSVYWYQQALGLGLQFLLWYDEGEERNRGNFPPRFSGRQFPNYSSELNVNALELEDSALYLCASSPRVTGLDEQYFGPGTRLTVT.

The chain has TRBV4-1 and TRBJ1-1, with a possible D match to TRBD1 (5 bases). Germline CDR1 reads MGHRA; CDR2 reads YSYEKL. This CDR3 region has 15 residues. Trimming took off 4 bases at V and 1 base at J, with 13 bases between the two ends. CDR3 region: CASSPGDYRNTEAFF. The CDR3 nucleotides read TGCGCCAGCAGCCCTGGGGACTACCGGAACACTGAAGCTTTCTTT.

This chain uses TRBV6-4 with TRBJ2-3; a weak D match, TRBD2 (6 bases). The CDR3 length is 15 residues. V lost 6 bases and J lost 4, with 17 bases in between. Germline V CDR1 and CDR2: MRHNA, SNTAGT. Here the CDR3 reads CASSPNPSDPDTQYF. CDR3 nucleotide sequence: TGTGCCAGCAGCCCGAACCCTAGCGACCCAGATACGCAGTATTTT.

The CDR3 loop reads CASSQYRGNTEAFF. CDR3 DNA: TGTGCCAGCAGCCAATACCGGGGGAACACTGAAGCTTTCTTT. This chain joins TRBV5-6 and TRBJ1-1; D not resolved. The germline CDR1 and CDR2 sequences are SGHDT and YYEEEE. The CDR3 spans 14 residues. V was trimmed by 4 bases and J by 1 base, leaving 11 bases between them. The whole variable domain, remainder taken from reference TRBV5-6 and TRBJ1-1, is DAGVTQSPTHLIKTRGQQVTLRCSPKSGHDTVSWYQQALGQGPQFIFQYYEEEERQRGNFPDRFSGHQFPNYSSELNVNALLLGDSALYLCASSQYRGNTEAFFGQGTRLTVV.

This chain connects TRBV12-5 to TRBJ1-5, with a possible D match to TRBD1 (5 bases). Trimming pared 5 bases from V and 6 bases from J, leaving 20 bases between. Looked up from germline, CDR1 is LGHNT and CDR2 is FRNRAP. The CDR3 length is 16 residues. This chain's CDR3 is CASGPDGAGGVQPQHF. CDR3 nucleotides: TGTGCTAGTGGTCCCGATGGGGCAGGTGGGGTTCAGCCCCAGCATTTT.

The rearrangement joins TRBV29-1 to TRBJ2-7; 11 bases fit TRBD1. J lost 3 bases, V lost 8 bases, and 6 bases had no gene match. The CDR3 has 13 amino acids. Germline CDR1 and CDR2: SQVTM and ANQGSEA. The CDR3 loop is CSQGQGGIYEQYF. For the CDR3, the DNA is TGCAGCCAGGGACAGGGGGGGATCTACGAGCAGTACTTC.

To note about this clone: The junction differs from germline at one of its ends, possibly a read error. The chain carries TRBV5-6 and TRBJ2-1; D remains unclear. CDR3 length equals 12 residues. Germline CDR1 is SGHDT and CDR2 is YYEEEE. The CDR3 sequence: CASSLRARVDVF. CDR3 DNA sequence: TGTGCCAGCAGCTTGAGAGCCCGGGTCGATGTCTTC. Complete variable domain (other parts from reference TRBV5-6 and TRBJ2-1): DAGVTQSPTHLIKTRGQQVTLRCSPKSGHDTVSWYQQALGQGPQFIFQYYEEEERQRGNFPDRFSGHQFPNYSSELNVNALLLGDSALYLCASSLRARVDVFGPGTRLTVL.

The chain is built from TRBV7-3 and TRBJ2-2; 8 bases align to TRBD2. V trimming: 8 bases; J trimming: 0 bases; junction bases outside the gene matches: 2. Germline-derived CDR1 and CDR2 are SGHTA and FQGTGA. The CDR3 spans 14 residues. The CDR3 nucleotides read TGTGCCAGCCGGGGGGGATCGAACACCGGGGAGCTGTTTTTT. Amino acid sequence: CASRGGSNTGELFF.

V usage is TRBV20-1 and J usage is TRBJ2-7; D gene ambiguous. The germline gives CDR1 DFQATT, CDR2 SNEGSKA (reference sequence). This CDR3 is built from 11 residues. Trimming left V 7 bases short and J 1 base short, with 8 bases between. In DNA, the CDR3 is TGCAGTGTCGGTAGTTCCTACGAGCAGTACTTC. Amino acids: CSVGSSYEQYF.

A remark on this clone: This specimen includes other DNA sequences encoding the same CDR3. The chain recombines TRBV18 with TRBJ2-7; D may be TRBD1 (6 bases). Germline CDR1 is KGHSH and CDR2 is LQKENI. CDR3 size: 14 residues. V was shortened by 3 bases and J by 4 bases, with 13 bases between the two germline ends. The CDR3 here is CASSPSKQGYEQYF. CDR3 coding DNA: TGTGCCAGCTCACCGTCCAAACAGGGATACGAGCAGTACTTC.

V usage is TRBV6-1 and J usage is TRBJ2-6, with D possibly matching TRBD1 (5 bases). In germline, CDR1 is MNHNS, CDR2 SASEGT. The CDR3 length is 15 residues. Deletions cut 1 base from V and 4 bases from J, with 8 bases between. CDR3 in amino acids: CASSEEGVGANVLTF. The CDR3 DNA follows: TGTGCCAGCAGTGAAGAAGGGGTCGGGGCCAACGTCCTGACTTTC.

This clone was seen only once. The gene calls are TRBV27 and TRBJ2-2; D is unclear. CDR1 is MNHEY, CDR2 SMNVEV, per germline (reference sequence). V gave up 6 bases and J gave up 2 bases, with 4 bases separating them. This CDR3 region has 12 residues. Here the CDR3 reads CASSQNTGELFF. CDR3 in DNA: TGTGCCAGCAGCCAAAACACCGGGGAGCTGTTTTTT.

The V call is TRBV7-9, the J call TRBJ2-7; 10 bases are a match to TRBD2. The CDR3 is 18 residues long. Germline V gene lookup returns CDR1 SEHNR and CDR2 FQNEAQ (reference sequence). With 6 bases clipped from V and 0 bases from J, the junction kept 14 bases outside the gene matches. Written as DNA, the CDR3 is TGTGCCAGCAGTGCAGGTGGTAGCGGGGGGCTGGACTCCTACGAGCAGTACTTC. Translating it yields CASSAGGSGGLDSYEQYF. Complete variable domain (other parts from reference TRBV7-9 and TRBJ2-7): DTGVSQNPRHKITKRGQNVTFRCDPISEHNRLYWYRQTLGQGPEFLTYFQNEAQLEKSRLLSDRFSAERPKGSFSTLEIQRTEQGDSAMYLCASSAGGSGGLDSYEQYFGPGTRLTVT.

J is TRBJ2-1 and V is TRBV6-1; D may be TRBD2 (5 bases). V shed 4 bases and J shed 7 bases, with 8 bases lying between them. Germline loops: CDR1 MNHNS, CDR2 SASEGT. The CDR3 is 12 amino acids. CDR3 DNA sequence: TGTGCCAGCAGTGCGGGATCGAATGAGCAGTTCTTC. It is translated as CASSAGSNEQFF.